This section outlines one T cell receptor (beta chain) sequence together with its context. Clones were sequenced by immunoSEQ multiplex PCR, and TCRdb holds only the in-frame ones, with some missing. The table shows fewer than 200,000 clones, with around 85% occurring only once. The data are from a study of blood T cell repertoires in COVID-19. Study overall: In each case, the material was cDNA or gDNA derived from T cells, B-cell-depleted T cells, or PBMCs.

This CDR3 comprises 13 residues. Germline V gives CDR1 SEHNR, CDR2 FQNEAQ (reference sequence). V lost 7 bases to trimming and J lost 1 base, with 10 bases between them. The sequenced sample consisted of peripheral blood. The TCR comes from a man aged 45-60 years with active or convalescent COVID-19. The chain recombines TRBV7-9 with TRBJ1-1; D is uncertain. CDR3 bases: TGTGCCAGCAAGACTGAACAGAACACTGAAGCTTTCTTT. Its protein is CASKTEQNTEAFF.